A selection of T cell receptor beta chains follows, all from one sample in a study of T cell repertoires in cytomegalovirus infection. TCRdb re-called the reads through MiXCR, storing one row per CDR3 protein. The sample holds 200,000 to 300,000 distinct CDR3 sequences, approximately 15% seen once. Source material: PBMCs. These receptors were taken from a human donor in good health (CMV status not recorded). Some clones in this sample may be carry-over from other donors' samples. CDR3s include the opening cysteine and the closing phenylalanine or tryptophan. D genes are given only for firm matches. The size of a clone is reported for some rows only, either as once, few or many, or as a class for expanded clones.

CASSFSNYGYTF | TGTGCCAGCAGTTTCTCAAACTATGGCTACACCTTC | TRBV28 | . | few | TRBJ1-2
CASSSSIGTEAFF | TGTGCCAGCAGCTCATCTATAGGCACTGAAGCTTTCTTT | TRBV7-2 | . | . | TRBJ1-1
CSVPTGTGDYEQYF | TGCAGCGTTCCAACCGGGACAGGAGACTACGAGCAGTACTTC | TRBV29-1 | TRBD1 | few | TRBJ2-7
CASSERGAGTEAFF | TGTGCCAGCAGTGAAAGGGGGGCGGGGACTGAAGCTTTCTTT | TRBV6-1 | . | . | TRBJ1-1
CASSPELYMNTEAFF | TGTGCCAGCAGCCCAGAACTGTACATGAACACTGAAGCTTTCTTT | TRBV7-8 | . | many | TRBJ1-1
CASSRGLEQETQYF | TGTGCCAGCAGCCGGGGACTAGAGCAAGAGACCCAGTACTTC | TRBV5-4 | TRBD2 | . | TRBJ2-5
CASSQLAGDYNEQFF | TGTGCCAGCAGCCAGTTAGCGGGAGACTACAATGAGCAGTTCTTC | TRBV7-8 | TRBD2 | many | TRBJ2-1
CASSPHGWGAANEKLFF | TGTGCCAGCAGCCCACACGGGTGGGGGGCGGCTAATGAAAAACTGTTTTTT | TRBV7-6 | . | many | TRBJ1-4
CASSLQGASEAFF | TGTGCCAGCAGCTTACAGGGGGCAAGTGAAGCTTTCTTT | TRBV7-2 | TRBD1 | medium-sized | TRBJ1-1
CASSTSGGYEQYF | TGTGCCAGCAGTACAAGCGGGGGCTACGAGCAGTACTTC | TRBV7-2 | TRBD2 | many | TRBJ2-7
CSARRDSYEQYF | TGCAGTGCTAGAAGGGACAGCTACGAGCAGTACTTC | TRBV20-1 | TRBD1 | many | TRBJ2-7
CAISREGVETQYF | TGTGCCATCAGCAGAGAGGGGGTAGAGACCCAGTACTTC | TRBV15 | . | . | TRBJ2-5
CASSWSSGVDTQYF | TGTGCCAGCAGTTGGAGTAGCGGGGTAGATACGCAGTATTTT | TRBV2 | TRBD2 | . | TRBJ2-3
CASGRGSGGELFF | TGTGCCAGCGGGAGAGGCTCGGGCGGGGAGCTGTTTTTT | TRBV6-5 | . | . | TRBJ2-2
CASSLGTPEAFF | TGTGCCAGCAGCCTCGGGACTCCAGAAGCTTTCTTT | TRBV28 | . | many | TRBJ1-1
CSVVRGATYEQYF | TGCAGCGTTGTGAGGGGCGCAACCTACGAGCAGTACTTC | TRBV29-1 | . | . | TRBJ2-7
CASSLVMLGGDEAFF | TGTGCCAGCAGCTTAGTTATGCTGGGCGGCGATGAAGCTTTCTTT | TRBV7-2 | . | many | TRBJ1-1
CASSTGTAIEQYF | TGTGCCAGCAGTACCGGGACCGCGATTGAGCAGTACTTC | TRBV6-5 | . | few | TRBJ2-7
CSERGDNYGYTF | TGCAGTGAAAGAGGGGACAACTATGGCTACACCTTC | TRBV20-1 | . | . | TRBJ1-2
CASRWQPGQGNQPQHF | TGTGCCAGCAGATGGCAACCGGGACAGGGCAATCAGCCCCAGCATTTT | TRBV6-6 | TRBD1 | once | TRBJ1-5
CASSPDRGQATEAFF | TGTGCCAGCAGTCCCGACAGGGGCCAGGCCACTGAAGCTTTCTTT | TRBV6-2/TRBV6-3 | TRBD1 | few | TRBJ1-1
CASGGTFSNQPQHF | TGTGCCAGCGGAGGGACGTTTAGCAATCAGCCCCAGCATTTT | TRBV2 | . | . | TRBJ1-5
CASSLDTAGTAFF | TGTGCCAGCAGCTTAGACACCGCGGGCACGGCTTTCTTT | TRBV11-2 | . | . | TRBJ1-1
CASSLTQGTSGNTIYF | TGTGCCAGCAGTTTAACCCAAGGAACTTCTGGAAACACCATATATTTT | TRBV12-3/TRBV12-4 | . | many | TRBJ1-3
CASSDAGASGNTIYF | TGTGCCAGCAGTGATGCGGGGGCATCTGGAAACACCATATATTTT | TRBV2 | . | . | TRBJ1-3
CASSQAGASTGNSPLHF | TGCGCCAGCAGCCAAGCGGGGGCGTCAACTGGTAATTCACCCCTCCACTTT | TRBV4-1 | . | . | TRBJ1-6
CASSRDRATNEKLFF | TGTGCCAGCAGCCGAGACAGGGCAACTAATGAAAAACTGTTTTTT | TRBV7-2 | TRBD1 | many | TRBJ1-4
CASSYGGQGARSPLHF | TGTGCCAGCAGTTACGGGGGACAGGGGGCGAGGTCACCCCTCCACTTT | TRBV6-5 | TRBD1 | few | TRBJ1-6
CASSTVAYEQYF | TGTGCCAGCAGCACCGTAGCCTACGAGCAGTACTTC | TRBV28 | . | few | TRBJ2-7
CASSPTGSHGGTQYF | TGTGCCAGCAGCCCAACAGGTTCCCACGGAGGTACGCAGTATTTT | TRBV7-2 | . | many | TRBJ2-3
CASSLANGIQETQYF | TGTGCCAGCAGCTTAGCGAACGGGATACAAGAGACCCAGTACTTC | TRBV7-9 | . | . | TRBJ2-5
CASSALASGTDTQYF | TGTGCCAGCAGTGCGCTGGCTAGCGGGACAGATACGCAGTATTTT | TRBV6-4 | TRBD2 | . | TRBJ2-3
CASILGPGANTGELFF | TGTGCCAGCATCTTAGGGCCAGGGGCGAACACCGGGGAGCTGTTTTTT | TRBV11-1 | . | . | TRBJ2-2
CASSQRARDEQYF | TGTGCCAGCAGTCAGAGGGCTAGAGACGAGCAGTACTTC | TRBV6-5 | . | . | TRBJ2-7
CASSSQTRDPTEAFF | TGTGCCAGCAGCTCTCAGACGAGGGATCCCACTGAAGCTTTCTTT | TRBV7-8 | . | many | TRBJ1-1
CASSTRMERASGGAYNEQFF | TGTGCCAGCAGCACCCGAATGGAAAGGGCTAGCGGAGGTGCCTACAATGAGCAGTTCTTC | TRBV7-2 | TRBD2 | many | TRBJ2-1
CASSMAIGDEQFF | TGTGCCAGTAGTATGGCGATAGGGGATGAGCAGTTCTTC | TRBV19 | . | few | TRBJ2-1
CSARDRREGSNQPQHF | TGCAGTGCTAGAGATCGGAGGGAAGGGAGCAATCAGCCCCAGCATTTT | TRBV20-1 | . | . | TRBJ1-5
CASSYGAGLGYTF | TGTGCCAGCAGTTACGGGGCAGGGCTTGGCTACACCTTC | TRBV6-2/TRBV6-3 | . | few | TRBJ1-2
CASSPLAGGPFYEQYF | TGTGCCAGCAGCCCCCTAGCGGGAGGGCCTTTCTACGAGCAGTACTTC | TRBV7-2 | TRBD2 | many | TRBJ2-7
CASSTRYRGLGSYEQYF | TGTGCCAGCAGTACTAGATACCGCGGGTTAGGCTCCTACGAGCAGTACTTC | TRBV12-3/TRBV12-4 | . | many | TRBJ2-7
CASSLTTGLGQPQHF | TGTGCCAGCAGCCTGACGACAGGGCTGGGACAGCCCCAGCATTTT | TRBV7-8 | TRBD1 | many | TRBJ1-5
CASSLVRDGEQYF | TGTGCCAGCAGCTTAGTGCGGGACGGCGAGCAGTACTTC | TRBV11-3 | . | many | TRBJ2-7
CASSPGQGFYNEQFF | TGTGCCAGCAGCCCCGGCCAGGGGTTCTACAATGAGCAGTTCTTC | TRBV28 | . | many | TRBJ2-1
CASSYKLAPTDTQYF | TGTGCCAGCAGTTACAAGCTAGCACCCACAGATACGCAGTATTTT | TRBV6-2/TRBV6-3 | . | . | TRBJ2-3
CASAPGSSGDEQFF | TGTGCCTCCGCCCCCGGGAGTTCAGGCGATGAGCAGTTCTTC | TRBV10-3 | . | many | TRBJ2-1
CSAPDGLSLYTDTQYF | TGCAGTGCTCCAGACGGACTGTCCTTATACACAGATACGCAGTATTTT | TRBV20-1 | . | . | TRBJ2-3
CASRQTGSNEKLFF | TGTGCCAGCAGGCAGACAGGGTCTAATGAAAAACTGTTTTTT | TRBV7-2 | TRBD1 | many | TRBJ1-4
CASSQVGARQGEGYTF | TGCGCCAGCAGCCAAGTAGGCGCTCGGCAGGGGGAAGGCTACACCTTC | TRBV4-1 | TRBD1 | many | TRBJ1-2
CASSPSGRNTQYF | TGTGCCAGCAGTCCCAGTGGGAGAAATACGCAGTATTTT | TRBV12-3/TRBV12-4 | . | . | TRBJ2-3
CSVGLQNTGELFF | TGCAGCGTTGGCCTACAGAACACCGGGGAGCTGTTTTTT | TRBV29-1 | . | . | TRBJ2-2
CASQAPIGYTGELFF | TGTGCCAGTCAGGCCCCTATAGGGTACACCGGGGAGCTGTTTTTT | TRBV28 | . | many | TRBJ2-2
CASTIRDRAPSYNEQFF | TGTGCCAGCACGATCCGGGACAGGGCCCCGTCCTACAATGAGCAGTTCTTC | TRBV12-3/TRBV12-4 | TRBD1 | . | TRBJ2-1
CASSSGQKFYEQYF | TGTGCCAGCAGTTCGGGACAGAAATTTTACGAGCAGTACTTC | TRBV2 | TRBD1 | few | TRBJ2-7
CASSPQGGDYGYTF | TGTGCCAGCAGCCCCCAAGGGGGCGACTATGGCTACACCTTC | TRBV7-9 | TRBD1 | few | TRBJ1-2
CASSLRGPGKNTEAFF | TGTGCCAGCAGCCTCCGGGGGCCCGGGAAGAACACTGAAGCTTTCTTT | TRBV14 | . | few | TRBJ1-1
CSARGRGDEAFF | TGCAGTGCTAGGGGGCGGGGGGACGAAGCTTTCTTT | TRBV20-1 | . | . | TRBJ1-1
CASRRTGTFYNEQFF | TGTGCCAGTAGACGTACCGGGACTTTCTACAATGAGCAGTTCTTC | TRBV19 | . | . | TRBJ2-1
CASSPTPTLGETQYF | TGCGCCAGCTCCCCAACCCCGACTCTGGGGGAGACCCAGTACTTC | TRBV4-1 | . | few | TRBJ2-5